This T cell receptor beta chain was recorded in a study of early T cells in non-severe SARS-CoV-2 infection. Study as a whole: The study sequenced bulk RNA from unsorted whole blood, with chains unpaired. General observations from the study: VDJdb matching, biased toward anti-spike CD8 responses, missed private and CD4 specificities.

This clonotype was detected a few times. Antigen: not known. Each single cDNA molecule received a unique molecular identifier. TCRdb redid the calling of the 5' RACE reads with MiXCR, one entry per CDR3 protein. Among tens of thousands of distinct CDR3 sequences, 12% were seen once, and the ten largest hold approximately 15%. Trimming pared 2 bases from V and 6 bases from J, leaving 12 bases between. CDR3 length: 13 amino acids. Germline CDR1 is SGHNT and CDR2 is YYREEE (reference sequence). Material for sequencing was whole blood. The J gene is TRBJ2-7, the V gene TRBV5-4, with D possibly matching TRBD1 (6 bases). The receptor comes from an adult who was a healthcare worker with PCR-confirmed SARS-CoV-2 infection or an uninfected control (not recorded which). CDR3 sequence reads: CASSLQQGFEQYF. DNA for the CDR3: TGTGCCAGCAGCTTACAACAGGGATTCGAGCAGTACTTC. Combining the CDR3 with reference TRBV5-4 and TRBJ2-7 gives the whole variable domain ETGVTQSPTHLIKTRGQQVTLRCSSQSGHNTVSWYQQALGQGPQFIFQYYREEENGRGNFPPRFSGLQFPNYSSELNVNALELDDSALYLCASSLQQGFEQYFGPGTRLTVT.